This T cell receptor (beta chain) was sequenced for a study of early T cells in non-severe SARS-CoV-2 infection. Germline CDR1 MRHNA, CDR2 SNTAGT. CDR3 length: 16 residues. Researchers tagged individual cDNA molecules with unique molecular identifiers. Each CDR3 protein gets one entry after TCRdb re-called the 5' RACE reads with MiXCR. This sample has about 64,000 distinct CDR3 sequences, with roughly 18% found just once. Regarding this clonotype: Its antigen is undetermined. An end of the junction differs from the germline gene, which may be a read error.

Study-level points and caveats: Matching against VDJdb likely underestimated virus-specific expansions, favoring anti-spike CD8.

This receptor was identified in an adult who was a healthcare worker with PCR-confirmed SARS-CoV-2 infection or an uninfected control (not recorded which). Source: whole blood, taken at baseline. V gene TRBV6-4 combines with J gene TRBJ2-6; 8 bases fit TRBD1. This CDR3 is CVSSDSGGAGANVLTF. The CDR3 bases are TGTGTCAGCAGTGACTCAGGGGGCGCTGGGGCCAACGTCCTGACTTTC.